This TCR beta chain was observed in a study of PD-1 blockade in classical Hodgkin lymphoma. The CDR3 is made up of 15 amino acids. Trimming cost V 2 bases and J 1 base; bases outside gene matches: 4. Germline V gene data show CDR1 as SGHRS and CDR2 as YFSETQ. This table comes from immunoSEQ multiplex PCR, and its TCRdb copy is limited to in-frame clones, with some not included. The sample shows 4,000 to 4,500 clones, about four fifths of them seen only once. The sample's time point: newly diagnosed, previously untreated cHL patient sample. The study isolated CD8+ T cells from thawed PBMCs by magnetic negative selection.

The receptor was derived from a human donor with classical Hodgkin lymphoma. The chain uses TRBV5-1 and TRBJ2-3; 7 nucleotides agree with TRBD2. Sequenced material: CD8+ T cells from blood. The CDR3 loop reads CASSFSSGGTDTQYF. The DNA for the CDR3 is TGCGCCAGCAGCTTTTCCAGCGGGGGCACAGATACGCAGTATTTT.